The 5 T cell receptor beta chains below come from one sample, sequenced in a study of shared clonotypes between healthy human individuals. Naive CD8 cells lacked CD45RO, underwent positive selection for CCR7 and left out terminally differentiated effector memory CD45RA+ cells. The protocol was immunoSEQ multiplex PCR, while the TCRdb copy is restricted to in-frame clones and leaves out a portion. The sample includes about 2.1 million clones, over 85% of them seen just once. Sequencing was done on a sample of naive CD8+ T cells from PBMCs. The receptor source for this set is a man younger than 35 in good health. Some clones in this sample may be carry-over from other donors' samples.

The chain carries TRBV28 and TRBJ1-2; perhaps TRBD1 as D (5 bases). The CDR3 has 17 amino acids. V lost 5 bases, J lost 2 bases, and 21 bases lay in between. In germline, CDR1 is MDHEN, CDR2 SYDVKM. The CDR3 DNA follows: TGTGCCAGCAGTCCAGGGATCGAAGCGCCCGGGAACTATGGCTACACCTTC. Translating it yields CASSPGIEAPGNYGYTF.

V gene TRBV7-2 combines with J gene TRBJ2-1; tentative D call: TRBD2 (5 bases). CDR3 size: 12 residues. The V gene's germline CDR1 is SGHTA and CDR2 FQGNSA. Trimming cost V 8 bases and J 6 bases, with 11 bases left between them. The chain's CDR3 is CASLAAINEQFF. CDR3 bases: TGTGCCAGCCTAGCAGCAATCAATGAGCAGTTCTTC.

V usage is TRBV6-5 and J usage is TRBJ1-2; TRBD1 matches at 8 bases. V shed 5 bases, J shed 4 bases, and the junction held 3 bases outside the gene matches. Germline CDR1 and CDR2: MNHEY and SVGAGI. The CDR3 has 13 residues. CDR3 residues: CASSGQGGYGYTF. The CDR3 DNA is TGTGCCAGCAGTGGACAGGGCGGCTATGGCTACACCTTC.

The rearrangement joins TRBV28 to TRBJ2-6; no definite D call. This CDR3 is 15 amino acids long. Germline assignment: CDR1 MDHEN and CDR2 SYDVKM. Trimming left V 2 bases short and J 2 bases short, with 7 bases between. CDR3 coding DNA: TGTGCCAGCAGTTTAGTCGGAACTGGGGCCAACGTCCTGACTTTC. This translates into CASSLVGTGANVLTF.

The sample holds many counts of this clone. J is TRBJ1-1 and V is TRBV25-1; TRBD1 is a possible D gene (6 bases). CDR3 length: 15 amino acids. V was trimmed by 6 bases and J by 1 base, leaving 15 bases between them. Germline V lookup: CDR1 MGHDK, CDR2 SYGVNS. In DNA, the CDR3 is TGTGCCAGCAGCCCCCAACAGGGTCCGAACACTGAAGCTTTCTTT. It is translated as CASSPQQGPNTEAFF.